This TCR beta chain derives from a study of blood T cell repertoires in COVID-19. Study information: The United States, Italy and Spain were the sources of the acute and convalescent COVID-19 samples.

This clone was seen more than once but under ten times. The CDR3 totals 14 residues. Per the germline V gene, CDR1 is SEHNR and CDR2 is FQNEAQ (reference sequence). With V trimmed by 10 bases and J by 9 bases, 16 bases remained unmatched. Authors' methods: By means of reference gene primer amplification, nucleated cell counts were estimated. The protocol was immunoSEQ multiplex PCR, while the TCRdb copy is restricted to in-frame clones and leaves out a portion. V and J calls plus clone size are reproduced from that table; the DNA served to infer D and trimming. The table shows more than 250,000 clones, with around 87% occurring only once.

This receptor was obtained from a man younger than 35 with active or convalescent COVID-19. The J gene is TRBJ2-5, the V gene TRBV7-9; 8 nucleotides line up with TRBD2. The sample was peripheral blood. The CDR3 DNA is TGTGCCACGGCCACGGCGGGGGGCCTTATGGCCCAGTACTTC. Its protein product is CATATAGGLMAQYF.